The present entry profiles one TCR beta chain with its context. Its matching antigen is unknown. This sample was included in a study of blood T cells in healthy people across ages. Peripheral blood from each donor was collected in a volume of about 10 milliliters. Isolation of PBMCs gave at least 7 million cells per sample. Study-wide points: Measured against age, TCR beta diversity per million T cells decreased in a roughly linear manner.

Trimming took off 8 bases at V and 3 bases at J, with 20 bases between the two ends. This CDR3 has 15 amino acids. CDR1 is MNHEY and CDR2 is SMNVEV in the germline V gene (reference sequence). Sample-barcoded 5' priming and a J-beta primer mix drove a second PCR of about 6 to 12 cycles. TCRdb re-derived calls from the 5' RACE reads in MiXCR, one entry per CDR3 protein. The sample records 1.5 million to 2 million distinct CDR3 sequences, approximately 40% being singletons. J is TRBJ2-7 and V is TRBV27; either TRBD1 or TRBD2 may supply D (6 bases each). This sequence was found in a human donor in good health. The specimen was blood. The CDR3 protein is CASAPHKGGSYEQYF. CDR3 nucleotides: TGTGCCAGCGCTCCCCACAAAGGGGGGAGCTACGAGCAGTACTTC.